This T cell receptor (beta chain) was retrieved from a study of blood T cell repertoires in COVID-19. The method was immunoSEQ multiplex PCR; TCRdb's version includes in-frame clones alone and lacks a portion of them. The sample holds about 270,000 clones; approximately 86% are singletons and the top ten take approximately 2.4%. This CDR3 region has 16 residues. From germline, CDR1 is SGHRS and CDR2 YFSETQ. V was clipped by 2 bases and J by 5 bases, with 16 bases between them. Recovery among Cohort 3 donors was established by two negative PCRs, clearance, or symptom resolution. The V and J genes are TRBV5-1 and TRBJ2-2; TRBD2 is a possible D gene (5 bases). The sample taken for sequencing was PBMCs or T cells enriched from blood (not recorded which). The receptor was isolated from a woman under 30 who had recovered from COVID-19. DNA for the CDR3: TGCGCCAGCAGCTTCCTCTTGGACGGGGAGACCGGGGAGCTGTTTTTT. This codes for CASSFLLDGETGELFF.